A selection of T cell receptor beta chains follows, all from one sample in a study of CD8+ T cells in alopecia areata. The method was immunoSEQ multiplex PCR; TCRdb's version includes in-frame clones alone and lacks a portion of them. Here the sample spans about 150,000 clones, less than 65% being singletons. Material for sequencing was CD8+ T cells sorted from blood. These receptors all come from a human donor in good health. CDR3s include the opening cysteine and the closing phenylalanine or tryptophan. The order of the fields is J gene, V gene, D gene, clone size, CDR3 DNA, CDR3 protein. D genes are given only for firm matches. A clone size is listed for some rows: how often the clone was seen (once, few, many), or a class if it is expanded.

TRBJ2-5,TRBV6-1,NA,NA,TGTGCCAGCAGTGCCTTTCGTCTCGAGACCCAGTACTTC,CASSAFRLETQYF
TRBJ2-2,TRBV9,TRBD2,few,TGTGCCAGCAGCCTCCGGGTACTAGCGACGAACACCGGGGAGCTGTTTTTT,CASSLRVLATNTGELFF
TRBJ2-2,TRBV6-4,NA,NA,TGTGCCAGCAGTAGCGGGAACACCGGGGAGCTGTTTTTT,CASSSGNTGELFF
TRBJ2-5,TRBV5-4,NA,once,TGTGCCAGCAGCTTGAGGGAAGGCCAAGAGACCCAGTACTTC,CASSLREGQETQYF
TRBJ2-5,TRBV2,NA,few,TGTGCCAGCAGTGACATAACACAAGAGACCCAGTACTTC,CASSDITQETQYF
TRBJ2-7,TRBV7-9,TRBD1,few,TGTGCCAGCAGCGCACCCCCGGGACAGGGATACGAGCAGTACTTC,CASSAPPGQGYEQYF
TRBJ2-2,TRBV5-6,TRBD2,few,TGTGCCAGCACTCTCGGCCGGTTACTAGCGGGAGAAAGGGAGCTGTTTTTT,CASTLGRLLAGERELFF
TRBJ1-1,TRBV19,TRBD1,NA,TGTGCCAGTAGTACGCGGGACAGGCGGGCTTTCTTT,CASSTRDRRAFF
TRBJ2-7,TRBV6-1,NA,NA,TGTGCCAGCAGTGAAGCATACGACAGAGCCTACGAGCAGTACTTC,CASSEAYDRAYEQYF
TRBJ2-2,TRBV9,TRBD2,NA,TGTGCCAGCAGCGTGGATACGCGGGAGGTGACCGGGGAGCTGTTTTTT,CASSVDTREVTGELFF
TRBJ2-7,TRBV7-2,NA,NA,TGTGCCAGCAGCTTAGCGGGACGGGCGTCCGAGCAGTACTTC,CASSLAGRASEQYF
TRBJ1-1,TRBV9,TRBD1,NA,TGTGCCAGCAGTCCGACAGGGGTCACTGAAGCTTTCTTT,CASSPTGVTEAFF
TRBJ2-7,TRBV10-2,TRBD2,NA,TGCGCCACCCAACCGCGGGAGTCCTCCTACGAGCAGTACTTC,CATQPRESSYEQYF
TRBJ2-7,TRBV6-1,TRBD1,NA,TGTGCCAGCACCGGGACAGCTACCTACGAGCAGTACTTC,CASTGTATYEQYF
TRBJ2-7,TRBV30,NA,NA,TGTGCCTGGAGCGGGAGTCTCTACGAGCAGTACTTC,CAWSGSLYEQYF
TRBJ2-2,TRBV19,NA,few,TGTGCCAGTAGTATTGACAGCTACACCGGGGAGCTGTTTTTT,CASSIDSYTGELFF